The 17 T cell receptor beta chains below come from one sample, sequenced in a study of T cell responses to AZD1222 COVID-19 vaccine. Clones were sequenced by immunoSEQ multiplex PCR, and TCRdb holds only the in-frame ones, with some missing. The data show about 170,000 clones, 87% seen once. The source was peripheral blood, collected on day 0 of AZD1222 vaccination. The source is an adult in good health.

The CDR3, as DNA: TGCGCCAGCAGCTTACTACAGGGCGCTGGCGAAAAACTGTTTTTT. Its protein is CASSLLQGAGEKLFF. The J gene is TRBJ1-4, the V gene TRBV5-1; D perhaps matches TRBD1 (6 bases). CDR3 length equals 15 residues. Germline lookup yields CDR1 SGHRS and CDR2 YFSETQ. V shed 2 bases and J shed 8 bases, with 16 bases lying between them. Combining the CDR3 with reference TRBV5-1 and TRBJ1-4 gives the whole variable domain KAGVTQTPRYLIKTRGQQVTLSCSPISGHRSVSWYQQTPGQGLQFLFEYFSETQRNKGNFPGRFSGRQFSNSRSEMNVSTLELGDSALYLCASSLLQGAGEKLFFGSGTQLSVL.

This clone was found a few times. The V and J genes are TRBV2 and TRBJ1-5; D gene ambiguous. CDR1 and CDR2 from the germline V gene are SNHLY and FYNNEI. V shed 8 bases and J shed 0 bases, with 11 bases lying between them. The CDR3 extends over 14 amino acids. As DNA, the CDR3 is TGTGCCAGCGGTAGAGAATATAGCAATCAGCCCCAGCATTTT. This gives the protein CASGREYSNQPQHF.

The V gene is TRBV6-6, the J gene TRBJ2-3; 10 bases line up with TRBD2. With 6 bases clipped from V and 1 base from J, the junction kept 4 bases outside the gene matches. This CDR3 spans 15 amino acids. CDR1 is MNHNY and CDR2 is SVGAGI in the germline V gene (reference sequence). CDR3 amino acids: CASSRLAGRTDTQYF. CDR3 in DNA: TGTGCCAGCAGCAGACTAGCGGGCCGCACAGATACGCAGTATTTT.

This chain links TRBV5-5 with TRBJ2-2, with 7 bases identical to TRBD1. Trimming removed 4 bases from V and 1 base from J; junction bases left unmatched: 4. This CDR3 spans 15 amino acids. Germline CDR1 and CDR2: SGHKS and YYEKEE (reference sequence). The CDR3 region is CASSGDRVNTGELFF. CDR3 nucleotides: TGTGCCAGCAGCGGCGACAGGGTGAACACCGGGGAGCTGTTTTTT.

This chain joins TRBV6-4 and TRBJ2-2; 7 nucleotides line up with TRBD2. The trim removed 11 bases at V and 3 bases at J, leaving 12 bases unmatched. The CDR3 consists of 15 residues. The V gene's germline CDR1 is MRHNA and CDR2 SNTAGT. The CDR3 nucleotides read TGTGCCTCATCCTCCGCGGGAGCGGACACCGGGGAGCTGTTTTTT. This codes for CASSSAGADTGELFF.

J is TRBJ2-2 and V is TRBV7-8; 7 bases map to TRBD1. V was clipped by 6 bases and J by 4 bases; unmatched bases: 8. Germline CDR1 is SGHVS and CDR2 is FQNEAQ. The CDR3 is 15 residues long. The CDR3 sequence is CASSFQGVGTGELFF. The DNA for the CDR3 is TGTGCCAGCAGTTTCCAGGGGGTAGGCACCGGGGAGCTGTTTTTT.

In the case of this clone: The junction and the germline gene differ at one end; a read error may be behind it. The gene calls are TRBV7-6 and TRBJ2-5; 7 nucleotides line up with TRBD2. Germline-derived CDR1 and CDR2 are SGHVS and FNYEAQ. CDR3 length: 12 residues. The chain's CDR3 is CASSLAGETQYF. CDR3 DNA: TGTGCCAGCAGTTTAGCGGGAGAGACCCAGTACTTC.

The rearrangement joins TRBV11-2 to TRBJ1-2, with a possible D match to TRBD1 (5 bases). V dropped 3 bases and J dropped 6 bases, with 17 bases sitting between them. Germline lookup yields CDR1 SGHAT and CDR2 FQNNGV. This CDR3 contains 15 residues. DNA of the CDR3: TGTGCCAGCAGCTTCCAATTGGGACCTTCACATGGCTACACCTTC. It encodes CASSFQLGPSHGYTF.

The genes are TRBV7-8 and TRBJ2-7, with a possible D match to TRBD2 (6 bases). Per the germline V gene, CDR1 is SGHVS and CDR2 is FQNEAQ. With 5 bases removed from V and 1 base from J, the gap between germline ends came to 15 bases. This CDR3 spans 15 amino acids. CDR3 residues: CASSPSGGKSYEQYF. The CDR3, as DNA: TGTGCCAGCAGCCCAAGCGGCGGGAAGTCCTACGAGCAGTACTTC.

The rearrangement uses TRBV6-5 and TRBJ2-1, with 9 bases lining up with TRBD2. This CDR3 spans 15 amino acids. Germline V gene lookup returns CDR1 MNHEY and CDR2 SVGAGI. The J segment lost 6 bases and the V segment lost 6 bases, leaving 9 bases of the junction unmatched. The CDR3, as DNA: TGTGCCAGCAGATCCGGGACTAGCAACGGCAATGAGCAGTTCTTC. Translated: CASRSGTSNGNEQFF.

V usage is TRBV29-1 and J usage is TRBJ1-4, with D perhaps matching TRBD1 (6 bases). The CDR3 has 13 amino acids. V shed 5 bases and J shed 8 bases, with 15 bases lying between them. CDR1 is SQVTM and CDR2 is ANQGSEA in the germline V gene. CDR3 sequence: CSVQRGEGEKLFF. CDR3 DNA sequence: TGCAGCGTTCAAAGGGGGGAAGGAGAAAAACTGTTTTTT.

The DNA for the CDR3 is TGTGCCAGCAGTTACTTTGCTATCCCCGGCTACGAGCAGTACTTC. Its translation is CASSYFAIPGYEQYF. V and J are TRBV6-5 and TRBJ2-7, with D unclear. Germline loops: CDR1 MNHEY, CDR2 SVGAGI. The germline V and J ends were trimmed by 1 base and 3 bases, with 13 bases remaining between them. This CDR3 contains 15 residues.

CDR3 bases: TGTGCCAGCAGCTCCTACTCTACTAGCGGGAGTTTAGGGGAGCTGTTTTTT. Amino acid sequence: CASSSYSTSGSLGELFF. This chain connects TRBV5-5 to TRBJ2-2; 11 bases line up with TRBD2. Germline values: CDR1 SGHKS, CDR2 YYEKEE (reference sequence). This CDR3 contains 17 residues. Trimming cost V 3 bases and J 8 bases; bases outside gene matches: 12.

DNA of the CDR3: TGTGCCAGCAGCTCCCCTCCCACGGGAAGACACAATGAGCAGTTCTTC. Translated: CASSSPPTGRHNEQFF. The chain carries TRBV4-2 and TRBJ2-1; perhaps TRBD2 as D (5 bases). Trimming removed 5 bases at V and 5 bases at J, with 19 bases between. The CDR3 is 16 amino acids. Germline CDR1 LGHNA, CDR2 YNFKEQ.

This clone was seen only once. The rearrangement links TRBV2 to TRBJ2-7; D is ambiguous. CDR3 size: 13 residues. Germline V gene data show CDR1 as SNHLY and CDR2 as FYNNEI. Trimming took 5 bases from V and 4 from J, leaving 12 bases between them. The CDR3 DNA is TGTGCCAGCAGTCGGTCACTCCAGTACGAGCAGTACTTC. It codes for CASSRSLQYEQYF. Filled out from reference TRBV2 and TRBJ2-7, the complete variable domain reads EPEVTQTPSHQVTQMGQEVILRCVPISNHLYFYWYRQILGQKVEFLVSFYNNEISEKSEIFDDQFSVERPDGSNFTLKIRSTKLEDSAMYFCASSRSLQYEQYFGPGTRLTVT.

The chain couples TRBV7-2 to TRBJ2-1, with TRBD2 matching over 12 bases. CDR3 length: 16 residues. Losses at the gene ends were 1 base for V and 7 bases for J; bases not matched to a gene: 5. Germline CDR1 is SGHTA and CDR2 is FQGNSA. Here the CDR3 reads CASSLVGTSGLNEQFF. CDR3 sequence (DNA): TGTGCCAGCAGCTTAGTTGGGACTAGCGGGTTAAATGAGCAGTTCTTC.

The genes are TRBV9 and TRBJ1-1; D is ambiguous. Trimming shortened V by 3 bases and J by 0 bases, and 6 bases separated the two germline ends. This CDR3 is 13 amino acids long. The germline V gene has CDR1 SGDLS and CDR2 YYNGEE. CDR3 coding DNA: TGTGCCAGCAGCGGAGGAGTGAACACTGAAGCTTTCTTT. Translated, it gives CASSGGVNTEAFF. Combining the CDR3 with reference TRBV9 and TRBJ1-1 gives the whole variable domain DSGVTQTPKHLITATGQRVTLRCSPRSGDLSVYWYQQSLDQGLQFLIQYYNGEERAKGNILERFSAQQFPDLHSELNLSSLELGDSALYFCASSGGVNTEAFFGQGTRLTVV.